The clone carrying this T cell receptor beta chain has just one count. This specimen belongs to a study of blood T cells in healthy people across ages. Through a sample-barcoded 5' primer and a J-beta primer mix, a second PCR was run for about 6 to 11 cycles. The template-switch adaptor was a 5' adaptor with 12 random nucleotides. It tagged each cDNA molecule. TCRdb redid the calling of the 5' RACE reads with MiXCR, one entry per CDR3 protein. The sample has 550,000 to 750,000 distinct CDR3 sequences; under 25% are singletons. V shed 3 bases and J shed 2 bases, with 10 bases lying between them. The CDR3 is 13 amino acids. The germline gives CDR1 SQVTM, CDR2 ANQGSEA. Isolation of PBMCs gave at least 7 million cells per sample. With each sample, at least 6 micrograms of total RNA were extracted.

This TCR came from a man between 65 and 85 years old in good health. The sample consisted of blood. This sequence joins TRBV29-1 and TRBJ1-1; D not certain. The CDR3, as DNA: TGCAGCGTTGATGGACTCACTAACACTGAAGCTTTCTTT. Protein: CSVDGLTNTEAFF.